Shown below are 10 T cell receptor beta chains from a single sample sequenced in a study of response to subunit inactivated influenza vaccine. TCRdb reanalysed the RT-PCR reads using MiXCR and keeps one entry per CDR3 protein. The data contain fewer than 700,000 distinct CDR3 sequences, under 15% of them seen just once; the ten biggest clones take up under 15%. Material: PBMCs from blood, obtained 45 days after vaccination. The receptors here all came from a man aged 45-60 years who received an inactivated influenza vaccine.

This chain uses TRBV7-3 with TRBJ1-1; D might be TRBD1 (6 bases). The CDR3 spans 14 residues. Trimming took 2 bases from V and 7 from J, leaving 14 bases between them. Per the germline V gene, CDR1 is SGHTA and CDR2 is FQGTGA. CDR3 protein: CASSLVPDRSEAFF. As DNA, the CDR3 is TGTGCCAGCAGCTTAGTACCAGACAGGAGTGAAGCTTTCTTT.

J is TRBJ2-2 and V is TRBV4-2; no reliable D call. This CDR3 comprises 13 residues. From germline, CDR1 is LGHNA and CDR2 YNFKEQ. The V gene lost 0 bases and the J gene lost 6 bases, with 5 bases spanning the gap. CDR3 amino acids: CASSQDFAGELFF. The CDR3 DNA reads as TGTGCCAGCAGCCAAGATTTTGCCGGGGAGCTGTTTTTT.

The chain uses TRBV7-2 and TRBJ1-5; D gene unclear. Germline V gene data show CDR1 as SGHTA and CDR2 as FQGNSA. Trimming shortened V by 6 bases and J by 0 bases, and 9 bases separated the two germline ends. The CDR3 length is 14 residues. Here the CDR3 DNA reads TGTGCCAGCAGTCGAGATTATAGCAATCAGCCCCAGCATTTT. Amino acid sequence: CASSRDYSNQPQHF.

This clonotype was counted ten times or more. This chain connects TRBV5-1 to TRBJ2-5; D unclear. Trimming left V 0 bases short and J 4 bases short, with 13 bases between. Germline CDR1 and CDR2: SGHRS and YFSETQ. The CDR3 sequence is 15 residues long. In nucleotides, the CDR3 is TGCGCCAGCAGCTTGGAGCCAGACCCCACAGAGACCCAGTACTTC. Its translation is CASSLEPDPTETQYF.

At least ten counts were recorded for this clonotype. The junction does not match germline at one end; this may be a read error. The rearrangement joins TRBV7-3 to TRBJ2-1, with 10 bases identical to TRBD1. This CDR3 has 14 amino acids. The germline CDR1 and CDR2 sequences are SGHTA and FQGTGA. CDR3 region: CASSLGQGYNEQFF. The CDR3 DNA follows: TGCGCCAGCAGCTTGGGACAGGGGTACAATGAGCAGTTCTTC.

This clonotype was observed a few times. The rearrangement links TRBV10-3 to TRBJ2-1; TRBD2 matches 8 bases. The germline V gene encodes CDR1 ENHRY and CDR2 SYGVKD. This CDR3 has 14 residues. V was pared by 3 bases and J by 12 bases, with 10 bases of the junction left unmatched. CDR3 bases: TGTGCCATCAGTGATGACGCCAGGGCGGGGGGGCAGTTCTTC. Protein: CAISDDARAGGQFF.

In its sample, this clonotype was seen many times. The rearrangement uses TRBV12-3 or TRBV12-4 and TRBJ2-4, with D unclear. This CDR3 comprises 14 residues. V lost 6 bases and J 0 bases, leaving 9 bases between the germline ends. CDR3 sequence (DNA): TGTGCCAGCAGACTCGACATAGCCAAAAACATTCAGTACTTC. Its protein product is CASRLDIAKNIQYF.

The chain carries TRBV5-1 and TRBJ2-5, with 8 bases identical to TRBD2. The trim removed 9 bases at V and 2 bases at J, leaving 9 bases unmatched. The germline gives CDR1 SGHRS, CDR2 YFSETQ. There are 14 residues in the CDR3. Here the CDR3 DNA reads TGCGCCAACCGCGGGGGGCCGTTACAAGAGACCCAGTACTTC. Its protein product is CANRGGPLQETQYF.

This clonotype was seen a handful of times. CDR3 in DNA: TGCGCCAGCAGCCAAGTTAAATCCGGGACCTCAAGGGAGACCCAGTACTTC. Translating it yields CASSQVKSGTSRETQYF. V is TRBV4-3 and J is TRBJ2-5; D may match TRBD1 or TRBD2 (5 bases each). The CDR3 is 17 amino acids. Germline V gene sequence: CDR1 LGHNA, CDR2 YSLEER. The V and J ends lost 1 base and 5 bases respectively, with 20 bases between them.

V gene TRBV3-1 combines with J gene TRBJ2-7; a weak D match, TRBD1 (6 bases). Germline V gene lookup returns CDR1 LGHDT and CDR2 YNNKEL (reference sequence). V lost 2 bases and J lost 7, with 12 bases in between. This CDR3 is 13 amino acids long. This CDR3 reads CASSQYRAAEQYF. The CDR3 DNA reads as TGTGCCAGCAGCCAATACAGGGCTGCGGAGCAGTACTTC.